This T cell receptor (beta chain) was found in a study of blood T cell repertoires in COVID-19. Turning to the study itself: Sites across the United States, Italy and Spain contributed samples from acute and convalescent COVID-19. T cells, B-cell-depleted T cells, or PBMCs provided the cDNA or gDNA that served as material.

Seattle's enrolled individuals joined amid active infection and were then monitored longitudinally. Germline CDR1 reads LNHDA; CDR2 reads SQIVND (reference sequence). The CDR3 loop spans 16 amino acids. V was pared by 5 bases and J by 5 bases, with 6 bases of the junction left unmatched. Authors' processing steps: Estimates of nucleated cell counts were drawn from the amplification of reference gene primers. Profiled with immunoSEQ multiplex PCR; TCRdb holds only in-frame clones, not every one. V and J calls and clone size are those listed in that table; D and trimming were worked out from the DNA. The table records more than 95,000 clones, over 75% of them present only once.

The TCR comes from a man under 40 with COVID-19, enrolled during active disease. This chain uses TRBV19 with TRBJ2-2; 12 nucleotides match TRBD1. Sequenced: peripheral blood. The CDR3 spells CASSGGQGAVTGELFF. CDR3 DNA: TGTGCCAGTAGTGGGGGACAGGGGGCAGTAACCGGGGAGCTGTTTTTT.